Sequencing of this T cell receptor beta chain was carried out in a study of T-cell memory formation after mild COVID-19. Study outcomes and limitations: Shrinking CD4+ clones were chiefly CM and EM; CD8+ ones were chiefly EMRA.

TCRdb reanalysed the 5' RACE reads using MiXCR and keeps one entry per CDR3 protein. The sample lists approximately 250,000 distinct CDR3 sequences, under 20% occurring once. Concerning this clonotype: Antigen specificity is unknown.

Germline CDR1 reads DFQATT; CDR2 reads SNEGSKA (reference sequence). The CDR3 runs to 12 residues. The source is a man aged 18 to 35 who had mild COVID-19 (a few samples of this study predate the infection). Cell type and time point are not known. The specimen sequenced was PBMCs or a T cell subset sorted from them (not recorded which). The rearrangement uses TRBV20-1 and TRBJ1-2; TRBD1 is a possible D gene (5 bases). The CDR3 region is CKRDRLNYGYTF. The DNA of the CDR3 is TGCAAAAGGGACCGACTTAACTATGGCTACACCTTC.